A single T cell receptor (beta chain) is shown here with its context. This record belongs to a study of blood T cell repertoires in COVID-19. The J segment lost 5 bases and the V segment lost 0 bases, leaving 3 bases of the junction unmatched. CDR3 size: 15 residues. The germline CDR1 and CDR2 sequences are KGHSH and LQKENI. Produced via immunoSEQ multiplex PCR; TCRdb's table is partial and in-frame only. The sample lists under 200,000 clones; roughly 86% were seen once. Sequencing was done on a sample of peripheral blood. This sequence was found in a woman older than 75 in a cohort sampled during active or convalescent COVID-19. The rearrangement links TRBV18 to TRBJ1-2, with 10 bases identical to TRBD1. The DNA of the CDR3 is TGTGCCAGCTCACCACCGGGACAGGGGCGGTATGGCTACACCTTC. As protein: CASSPPGQGRYGYTF.